Only one count was recorded for the clone carrying this T cell receptor (beta chain). No antigen is known for it. This entry comes from a study of blood T cells in healthy people across ages. Germline V lookup: CDR1 LGHNA, CDR2 YNFKEQ. The ends were cut back, 4 bases at V and 4 bases at J, with 12 bases in the middle. The length of the CDR3 is 14 residues. A second about 6 to 12 cycle PCR used barcoded and J-beta primers. TCRdb re-derived calls from the 5' RACE reads in MiXCR, one entry per CDR3 protein. The sample holds 1.5 million to 2 million distinct CDR3 sequences, 49% seen once. Extraction yielded at least 5 micrograms of total RNA per sample. Findings of the study overall: Naive CD4+ cells and diversity were both higher in long-lived donors than in aged donors. For the donors, CMV status was unknown and possibly confounded expanded clonotype changes.

The chain uses TRBV4-2 and TRBJ2-3; D unresolved. The sequenced material came from blood. The sequence was obtained from a woman in her 40s in good health. The chain's CDR3 is CASSRESVADTQYF. The CDR3 bases are TGTGCCAGCAGCCGAGAGTCGGTAGCAGATACGCAGTATTTT.